Below are 16 T cell receptor beta chains sequenced from a single sample in a study of shared clonotypes between healthy human individuals. Sequencing used immunoSEQ multiplex PCR; TCRdb keeps in-frame clones, though not all of them. The profile shows under 85,000 clones, 60% to 70% of them singletons. The sample taken for sequencing was memory CD8+ T cells sorted from blood. Subset given: CD45RO+ cells pooled with CCR7-negative TemRA cells. The origin of the receptors is a young man in good health.

This chain's CDR3 is CAWTYSGPSTDTQYF. CDR3 sequence (DNA): TGTGCCTGGACGTATAGCGGACCAAGCACAGATACGCAGTATTTT. V and J are TRBV30 and TRBJ2-3; the D gene is possibly TRBD2 (6 bases). Germline CDR1 GTSNPN, CDR2 SVGIG (reference sequence). The length of the CDR3 is 15 residues. Deletions cut 4 bases from V and 0 bases from J, with 14 bases between.

The V gene is TRBV12-5, the J gene TRBJ2-1; 7 bases align to TRBD1. After removal of 5 bases from V and 7 bases from J, the junction contained 11 bases not matched to a gene. This CDR3 region has 15 residues. Per the germline V gene, CDR1 is LGHNT and CDR2 is FRNRAP. The CDR3 coding sequence is TGTGCTAGTGGTGGGGGAACAGGGGAGCTAAATGAGCAGTTCTTC. It is translated as CASGGGTGELNEQFF.

The chain is built from TRBV29-1 and TRBJ2-1, with D possibly matching TRBD2 (5 bases). Germline V gene data show CDR1 as SQVTM and CDR2 as ANQGSEA. Between the trimmed V and J ends, which lost 3 bases and 5 bases, there was a span of 14 bases. This CDR3 comprises 14 residues. CDR3 sequence: CSVDFGLAHNEQFF. CDR3 sequence (DNA): TGCAGCGTTGATTTTGGCCTAGCCCACAATGAGCAGTTCTTC.

The chain joins TRBV7-5 to TRBJ2-7; TRBD1 is the table's D call and was not checked against the DNA. TRBV7-5 has pseudogene status. CDR3 length equals 13 residues. In DNA, the CDR3 is TGTGTCAGAAGCTTAAAAAACAGGGGCGAGCAGTACTTC. Translation: CVRSLKNRGEQYF.

The chain is built from TRBV28 and TRBJ1-5, with unresolved D. The length of the CDR3 is 14 residues. Between the trimmed V and J ends, which lost 5 bases and 0 bases, there was a span of 8 bases. The V gene's germline CDR1 is MDHEN and CDR2 SYDVKM. In DNA, the CDR3 is TGTGCCAGCAGTCCTCGAAATAGCAATCAGCCCCAGCATTTT. Encoded protein: CASSPRNSNQPQHF.

This clone was detected only a few times. V usage is TRBV27 and J usage is TRBJ2-1; 9 nucleotides align to TRBD1. CDR3 length equals 16 residues. Trimming took 2 bases from V and 5 from J; bases not matched to a gene: 7. Germline V gene data show CDR1 as MNHEY and CDR2 as SMNVEV (reference sequence). Here the CDR3 DNA reads TGTGCCAGCAGTTTAAGGCAACAGGGGGCAGACAATGAGCAGTTCTTC. Amino acids: CASSLRQQGADNEQFF.

The chain has TRBV6-4 and TRBJ1-3, with 8 bases identical to TRBD1. Trimming removed 4 bases from V and 4 bases from J; junction bases left unmatched: 9. Germline V gene lookup returns CDR1 MRHNA and CDR2 SNTAGT. CDR3 length equals 16 residues. The CDR3 region has the DNA TGTGCCAGCAGTGGCGAGACAGGGGCTAAGGGAAACACCATATATTTT. Translated: CASSGETGAKGNTIYF.

The sample holds a few counts of this clone. CDR3 nucleotides: TGTGCCAGCAGTGAAACCTCTGGGGCCAACGTCCTGACTTTC. This codes for CASSETSGANVLTF. This chain uses TRBV6-1 with TRBJ2-6; D call uncertain. Trimming took off 2 bases at V and 0 bases at J, with 2 bases between the two ends. The germline CDR1 and CDR2 sequences are MNHNS and SASEGT. The CDR3 extends over 14 amino acids.

As for this clone: The sample contains more than one DNA sequence encoding this CDR3. The chain combines TRBV11-2 with TRBJ2-7; 7 nucleotides match TRBD2. Unmatched junction bases numbered 2, after V lost 1 base and J lost 2 bases. CDR3 size: 14 residues. Germline-derived CDR1 and CDR2 are SGHAT and FQNNGV. The CDR3 is CASSLAGGTYEQYF. CDR3 nucleotides: TGTGCCAGCAGCTTAGCGGGAGGTACCTACGAGCAGTACTTC. Drawing the rest from reference TRBV11-2 and TRBJ2-7, the complete variable domain is EAGVAQSPRYKIIEKRQSVAFWCNPISGHATLYWYQQILGQGPKLLIQFQNNGVVDDSQLPKDRFSAERLKGVDSTLKIQPAKLEDSAVYLCASSLAGGTYEQYFGPGTRLTVT.

The CDR3 nucleotides read TGTGCCAGCAGCTATGGGACAGGGCATAACCAAGAGACCCAGTACTTC. Amino acids: CASSYGTGHNQETQYF. This chain joins TRBV7-6 and TRBJ2-5, with TRBD1 matching 9 bases. The CDR3 extends over 16 amino acids. V shed 4 bases and J 0 bases; nucleotides not matched to a gene: 6. Germline assignment: CDR1 SGHVS and CDR2 FNYEAQ.

V is TRBV10-3 and J is TRBJ2-7; 9 bases map to TRBD1. The CDR3 covers 15 residues. CDR1 is ENHRY and CDR2 is SYGVKD in the germline V gene. The V segment lost 4 bases and the J segment 0 bases; nucleotides outside the gene matches: 4. CDR3 protein: CAISGGQGSSYEQYF. For the CDR3, the DNA is TGTGCCATCAGTGGGGGACAGGGAAGCTCCTACGAGCAGTACTTC.

CDR3 sequence reads: CASTGRGEVEKLFF. In DNA, the CDR3 is TGTGCCAGCACTGGACGGGGGGAGGTCGAAAAACTGTTTTTT. The rearrangement links TRBV6-1 to TRBJ1-4; D perhaps matches TRBD1 (5 bases). The CDR3 length is 14 residues. Germline V CDR1 and CDR2: MNHNS, SASEGT. The ends were cut back, 7 bases at V and 8 bases at J, with 17 bases in the middle.

As DNA, the CDR3 is TGTGCCAGCAGTTTAAAGGTCTACAATGAGCAGTTCTTC. It translates to CASSLKVYNEQFF. The chain combines TRBV27 with TRBJ2-1, with D unresolved. The ends were cut back, 2 bases at V and 3 bases at J, with 5 bases in the middle. The CDR3 contains 13 residues. The V gene's germline CDR1 is MNHEY and CDR2 SMNVEV (reference sequence).

The CDR3 DNA follows: TGTGCCAGCAGTCCCCATCCCGGAGTCGGGGCCGGGGAGCTGTTTTTT. Translation: CASSPHPGVGAGELFF. V is TRBV28 and J is TRBJ2-2, with D possibly TRBD2 on 5 matching bases. The germline gives CDR1 MDHEN, CDR2 SYDVKM. Trimming stripped 5 bases from V and 6 bases from J, with 19 bases between. The CDR3 totals 16 residues.

The chain uses TRBV10-3 and TRBJ2-1; D is ambiguous. The V gene's germline CDR1 is ENHRY and CDR2 SYGVKD. V gave up 2 bases and J gave up 6 bases, with 5 bases separating them. The CDR3 consists of 12 residues. The CDR3 here is CAISEGSNEQFF. Written as DNA, the CDR3 is TGTGCCATCAGTGAGGGAAGCAATGAGCAGTTCTTC.

This clone showed up just a few times. The chain has TRBV29-1 and TRBJ2-6; TRBD2 might be the D (5 bases). The CDR3 sequence is 17 residues long. Trimming removed 4 bases at V and 0 bases at J, with 16 bases between. CDR1 and CDR2 from the germline V gene are SQVTM and ANQGSEA. The CDR3 loop reads CSVGGGDNYSGANVLTF. DNA for the CDR3: TGCAGCGTTGGAGGAGGAGACAACTACTCTGGGGCCAACGTCCTGACTTTC.